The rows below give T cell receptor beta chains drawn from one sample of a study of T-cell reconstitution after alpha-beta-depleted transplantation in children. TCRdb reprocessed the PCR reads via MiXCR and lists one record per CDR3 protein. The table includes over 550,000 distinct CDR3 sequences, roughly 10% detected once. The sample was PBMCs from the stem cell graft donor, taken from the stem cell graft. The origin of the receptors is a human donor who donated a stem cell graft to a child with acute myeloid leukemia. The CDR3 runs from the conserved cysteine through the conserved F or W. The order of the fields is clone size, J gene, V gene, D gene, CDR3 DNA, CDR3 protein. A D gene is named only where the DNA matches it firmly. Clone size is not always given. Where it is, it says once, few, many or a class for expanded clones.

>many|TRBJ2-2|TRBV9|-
TGTGCCAGCAGCGTAGCTCCCGGGAGTGGCGGGGAGCTGTTTTTT
CASSVAPGSGGELFF
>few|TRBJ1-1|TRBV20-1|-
TGCAGTGCGCGGACACTGAACACTGAAGCTTTCTTT
CSARTLNTEAFF
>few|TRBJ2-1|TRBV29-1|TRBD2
TGCAGCGTTGGGGGGGGAGGGGTGAGCTCCTACAATGAGCAGTTCTTC
CSVGGGGVSSYNEQFF
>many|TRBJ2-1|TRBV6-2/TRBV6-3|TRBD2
TGTGCCAGCAGTTACCAGGCGGGGGTACCATGGTTCTTC
CASSYQAGVPWFF
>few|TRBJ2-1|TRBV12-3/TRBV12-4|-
TGTGCCAGCAGCTGGGGCGTTGAGCAGTTCTTC
CASSWGVEQFF
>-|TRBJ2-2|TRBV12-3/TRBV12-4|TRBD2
TGTGCCAGCAGTTCCGGGACTAGTATCGCCGGGGAGCTGTTTTTT
CASSSGTSIAGELFF
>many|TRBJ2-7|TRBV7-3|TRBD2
TGTGCCAGCAGCTTAAATCCTAGCGGAACCTACGAGCAGTACTTC
CASSLNPSGTYEQYF
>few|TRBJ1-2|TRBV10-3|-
TGTGCCATCAATCGGGACTCAACGGATTCTAACTATGGCTACACCTTC
CAINRDSTDSNYGYTF
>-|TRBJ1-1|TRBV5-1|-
TGCGCCAGCAGCGATCACGTGGGCACTGAAGCTTTCTTT
CASSDHVGTEAFF
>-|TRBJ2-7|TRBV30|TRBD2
TGTGCCTGGAAGTGGACTAGCGGAGACTACGAGCAGTACTTC
CAWKWTSGDYEQYF
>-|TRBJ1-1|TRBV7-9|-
TGTGCCAGCAGCAGAGAGATTTGGAACACTGAAGCTTTCTTT
CASSREIWNTEAFF
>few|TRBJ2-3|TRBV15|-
TGTGCCACCAGGGCGGAGAGCACAGATACGCAGTATTTT
CATRAESTDTQYF
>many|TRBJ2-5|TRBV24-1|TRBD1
TGTGCCACCAGTGATTTGAGGACAGGGGCTGAGACCCAGTACTTC
CATSDLRTGAETQYF
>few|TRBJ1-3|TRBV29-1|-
TGCAGCGTTGATGCTGATTCTGGAAACACCATATATTTT
CSVDADSGNTIYF
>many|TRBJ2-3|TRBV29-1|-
TGCAGCGTAGTGTCGAGCACAGATACGCAGTATTTT
CSVVSSTDTQYF
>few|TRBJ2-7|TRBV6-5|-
TGTGCCAGCAGTTACTCTGGGGCGGGTCCCTCCTACGAGCAGTACTTC
CASSYSGAGPSYEQYF
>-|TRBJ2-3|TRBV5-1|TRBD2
TGCGCCAGCAGCTCCACGGGACGGGGGGCAGATACGCAGTATTTT
CASSSTGRGADTQYF
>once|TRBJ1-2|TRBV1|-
-
CSASRQGNYGCTF
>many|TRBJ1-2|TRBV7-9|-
TGTGCCAGCTCCCCACAGGGCCTGCCATATGGCTACACCTTC
CASSPQGLPYGYTF
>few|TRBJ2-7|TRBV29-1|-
TGCAGCGACGGGAACGAGCAGTACTTC
CSDGNEQYF
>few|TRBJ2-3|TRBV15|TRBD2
TGTGCCACCAGCAGAGATCGACTAGCGGGAGGGCCTAGCACAGATACGCAGTATTTT
CATSRDRLAGGPSTDTQYF
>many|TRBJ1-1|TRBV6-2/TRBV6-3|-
TGTGCCAGCAGTTATACCGTGTCGGGTAATGAAGCTTTCTTT
CASSYTVSGNEAFF
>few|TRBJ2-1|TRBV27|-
TGTGCCAGCAGTTTCCGGGCCACCTACAATGAGCAGTTCTTC
CASSFRATYNEQFF
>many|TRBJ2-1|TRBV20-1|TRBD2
TGCAGTGCCATTAACCCTGGCGGGAGGGTCCTAATGAAGCAGTTCTTC
CSAINPGGRVLMKQFF